What follows are 7 T cell receptor beta chains derived from one specimen sequenced in a study of T cell responses to AZD1222 COVID-19 vaccine. Repertoires were generated with immunoSEQ multiplex PCR, while TCRdb's copy carries only in-frame clones and drops some. The sample gives some 120,000 clones, 90% of which show up once; more than 6% is in the top ten. Sequencing was performed on peripheral blood, taken on day 0 of AZD1222 vaccination. All receptors come from an adult in good health.

CDR3 protein: CASSPSANGEQFF. The CDR3 DNA reads as TGCGCCAGCAGCCCTAGTGCCAATGGTGAGCAGTTCTTC. The gene calls are TRBV5-1 and TRBJ2-1; D gene unclear. Germline CDR1 and CDR2: SGHRS and YFSETQ. This CDR3 contains 13 residues. V was pared by 4 bases and J by 9 bases, with 14 bases between.

This clone turned up a few times. The chain uses TRBV24-1 and TRBJ2-1; D might be TRBD1 or TRBD2, each matching 6 bases. The CDR3 covers 13 residues. The germline V and J ends were trimmed by 8 bases and 10 bases, with 17 bases remaining between them. Per germline, CDR1 KGHDR and CDR2 SFDVKD. The DNA for the CDR3 is TGTGCCACCAATAGTTTCTTAGGGGGGGAGCAGTTCTTC. Translating gives CATNSFLGGEQFF.

In this sample, this clone turned up once. This chain joins TRBV7-9 and TRBJ1-1, with 7 bases identical to TRBD1. Germline-derived CDR1 and CDR2 are SEHNR and FQNEAQ (reference sequence). This CDR3 is 13 amino acids long. J gave up 8 bases and V 3 bases, and 6 bases lay outside the gene matches. Written as DNA, the CDR3 is TGTGCCAGCAGCTTCTTGGGGACAGTGGAAGCTTTCTTT. It encodes CASSFLGTVEAFF.

The chain is built from TRBV19 and TRBJ2-7, with D uncertain. Trimming cost V 1 base and J 5 bases, with 6 bases left between them. The CDR3 spans 12 residues. Germline values: CDR1 LNHDA, CDR2 SQIVND (reference sequence). The CDR3 loop is CASSIVGNEQYF. The CDR3 bases are TGTGCCAGTAGTATAGTAGGGAACGAGCAGTACTTC.

The count of this clone is one. The chain has TRBV5-1 and TRBJ1-1; possible D gene TRBD1, 5 bases. The CDR3 is 17 residues long. Germline loops: CDR1 SGHRS, CDR2 YFSETQ. The V and J ends lost 2 bases and 0 bases respectively, with 17 bases between them. CDR3: CASSLGGGRGMNTEAFF. CDR3 in DNA: TGCGCCAGCAGCTTAGGCGGGGGACGGGGGATGAACACTGAAGCTTTCTTT. The complete variable domain, with remaining parts taken from reference TRBV5-1 and TRBJ1-1, reads KAGVTQTPRYLIKTRGQQVTLSCSPISGHRSVSWYQQTPGQGLQFLFEYFSETQRNKGNFPGRFSGRQFSNSRSEMNVSTLELGDSALYLCASSLGGGRGMNTEAFFGQGTRLTVV.

The genes are TRBV27 and TRBJ2-7; 9 nucleotides match TRBD1. Per the germline V gene, CDR1 is MNHEY and CDR2 is SMNVEV (reference sequence). After removal of 4 bases from V and 5 bases from J, the junction contained 6 bases not matched to a gene. There are 14 residues in the CDR3. The CDR3 loop reads CASSSHRQGDEQYF. Written as DNA, the CDR3 is TGTGCCAGCAGTTCTCATCGACAGGGGGACGAGCAGTACTTC.

Notes on this clone: A junction boundary mismatches the germline segment, possibly from a read error. The chain joins TRBV7-8 to TRBJ2-3, with D unclear. CDR1 and CDR2 (germline): SGHVS, FQNEAQ. The CDR3 runs 14 residues. This chain's CDR3 is CASSLAASRDTQYF. The CDR3 DNA follows: TGTGCCAGCAGCTTAGCCGCGAGCAGAGATACGCAGTATTTT.